This TCR beta chain was observed in a study of regulatory T cells in long-lasting Graves disease. Study results and limitations: Favored usage of TRBV28, TRBJ1-2 and TRBJ2-5 was recorded in persistent disease. TCR diversity was lower in persistent Graves' patients (versus newly diagnosed ones).

This clonotype was found a few times. Its antigen is unknown. The V end was cut by 2 bases, the J end by 0 bases, with 8 bases between. Germline values: CDR1 SEHNR, CDR2 FQNEAQ (reference sequence). The CDR3 has 14 residues. Regarding time point: persistent/refractory GD, antithyroid drugs over 5 years with positive TRAb. PBMC RNA was the source of the TCR library. In each case, Graves' disease was diagnosed per American Thyroid Association guidelines. Patients hailed from an endocrinology department in Xi'an, China. HTBI primers from iRepertoire and Arm-PCR of CDR3 regions yielded the TCR beta libraries. TCRdb fed the multiplex PCR reads into MiXCR, producing one record per CDR3 protein. The sample carries 300,000 to 350,000 distinct CDR3 sequences, around 19% recorded once.

The chain combines TRBV7-9 with TRBJ2-7; D is unclear. Material: peripheral blood mononuclear cells (PBMCs), obtained when the disease was refractory, from a patient treated with antithyroid drugs. This clonotype was sampled from a female donor with Graves disease. CDR3 in amino acids: CASSLSQFSYEQYF. The DNA of the CDR3 is TGTGCCAGCAGCTTAAGCCAGTTCTCCTACGAGCAGTACTTC.